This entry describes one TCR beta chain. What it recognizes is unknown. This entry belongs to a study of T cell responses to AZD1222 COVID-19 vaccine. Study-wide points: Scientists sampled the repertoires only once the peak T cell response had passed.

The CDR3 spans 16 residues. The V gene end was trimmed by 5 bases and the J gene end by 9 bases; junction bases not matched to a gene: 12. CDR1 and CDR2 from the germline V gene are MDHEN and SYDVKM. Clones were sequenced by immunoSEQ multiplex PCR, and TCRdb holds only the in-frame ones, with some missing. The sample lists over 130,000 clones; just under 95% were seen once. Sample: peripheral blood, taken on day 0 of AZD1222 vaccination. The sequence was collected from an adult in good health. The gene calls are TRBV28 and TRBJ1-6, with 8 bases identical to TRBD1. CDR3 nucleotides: TGTGCCAGCAGTCGACAGGACAGGGTGGGGATTTCACCCCTCCACTTT. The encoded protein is CASSRQDRVGISPLHF.